This T cell receptor beta chain was obtained from a study of T cells expressing NK-cell markers. Study summary: Sorted CD3+CD56-NKG2C+, CD3+CD56+NKG2C- and CD3+CD56+NKG2C+ T cells were the source of the TCR beta repertoires. Sequencing covered eight donors, seven HCMV-seropositive and one seronegative.

TCR beta libraries carry UMIs added by 5'RACE template switching. TCRdb reworked the 5' RACE reads into one entry per CDR3 protein, no DNA. Here the sample table reports around 260,000 distinct CDR3 sequences. Looked up from germline, CDR1 is SQVTM and CDR2 is ANQGSEA. This CDR3 region has 13 residues. Study-level findings and limits: Whether expanded NKG2C+ T cell clones recognized HCMV stayed uncertain.

To note about this clonotype: Its target is unknown.

This sequence was found in a woman aged 18 to 75 in good health. The specimen sequenced was blood T cells: a sorted CD56 or NKG2C T cell subset, CD4+ or CD8+ T cells, or bulk PBMC T cells (not recorded which). The chain links TRBV29-1 to TRBJ2-5. CDR3 sequence: CSVEDRKGETQYF. Combining the CDR3 with reference TRBV29-1 and TRBJ2-5 gives the whole variable domain SAVISQKPSRDICQRGTSLTIQCQVDSQVTMMFWYRQQPGQSLTLIATANQGSEATYESGFVIDKFPISRPNLTFSTLTVSNMSPEDSSIYLCSVEDRKGETQYFGPGTRLLVL.